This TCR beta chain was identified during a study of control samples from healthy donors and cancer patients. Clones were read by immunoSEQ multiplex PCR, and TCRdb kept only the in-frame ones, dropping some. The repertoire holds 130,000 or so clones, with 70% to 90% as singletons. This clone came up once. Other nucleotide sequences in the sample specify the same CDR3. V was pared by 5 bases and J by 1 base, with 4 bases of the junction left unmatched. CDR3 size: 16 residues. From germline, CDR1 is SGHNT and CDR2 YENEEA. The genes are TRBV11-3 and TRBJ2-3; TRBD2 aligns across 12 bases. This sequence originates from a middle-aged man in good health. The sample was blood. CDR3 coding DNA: TGTGCCAGCAGCCCAGGGACTAGCGGGCGCACAGATACGCAGTATTTT. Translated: CASSPGTSGRTDTQYF.